The TCR beta chain under discussion was sequenced for a study of blood T cells in healthy people across ages. This clonotype has only a few counts. A second PCR of 7 to 11 cycles used a sample-barcoded 5' primer and a J-beta primer mix. Each CDR3 protein is one row after TCRdb ran MiXCR on the 5' RACE reads. Of 750,000 to 1,000,000 distinct CDR3 sequences listed, just under 30% are singletons. These data also formed part of another study, on T cells of mothers and their children. That report adds: Regardless of relatedness, pairs show thymic selection shaping TCR recombination output in a similar manner.

The TCR was taken from a woman aged 40 to 50 in good health. Sample: blood.

CDR3 protein: CASRKGGKYTDTQYF. The CDR3, as DNA: TGTGCCAGCCGTAAGGGGGGGAAGTACACAGATACGCAGTATTTT. The chain is built from TRBV25-1 and TRBJ2-3; possible D gene TRBD2, 7 bases. V was trimmed by 8 bases and J by 2 bases, leaving 17 bases between them. Per germline, CDR1 MGHDK and CDR2 SYGVNS. The CDR3 contains 15 residues.